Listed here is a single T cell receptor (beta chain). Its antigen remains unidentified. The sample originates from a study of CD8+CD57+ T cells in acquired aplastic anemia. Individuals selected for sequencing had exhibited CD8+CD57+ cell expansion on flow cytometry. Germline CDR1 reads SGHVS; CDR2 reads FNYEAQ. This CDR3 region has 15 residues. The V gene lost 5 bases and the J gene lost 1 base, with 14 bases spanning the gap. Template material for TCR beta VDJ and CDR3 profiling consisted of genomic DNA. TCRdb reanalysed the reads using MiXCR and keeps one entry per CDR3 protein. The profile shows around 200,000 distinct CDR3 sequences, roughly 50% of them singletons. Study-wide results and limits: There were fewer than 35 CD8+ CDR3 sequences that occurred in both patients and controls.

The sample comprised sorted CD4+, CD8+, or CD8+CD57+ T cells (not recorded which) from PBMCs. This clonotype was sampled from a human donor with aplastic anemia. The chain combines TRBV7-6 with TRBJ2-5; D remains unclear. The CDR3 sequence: CASSRSVGTQETQYF. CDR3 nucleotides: TGTGCCAGCAGCCGCTCGGTTGGTACCCAAGAGACCCAGTACTTC.